A single sample gave rise to the 23 T cell receptor beta chains below, sequenced in a study of T cell repertoires in cytomegalovirus infection. TCRdb re-derived calls from the reads in MiXCR, one entry per CDR3 protein. The data contain fewer than 550,000 distinct CDR3 sequences, approximately 31% of them singletons. What was sequenced was PBMCs. The receptors originated from a human donor in good health (CMV status not recorded). Some clones in this sample may be carry-over from other donors' samples.

The chain joins TRBV19 to TRBJ1-5, with 9 bases identical to TRBD1. The V and J ends lost 0 bases and 2 bases, in that order; junction bases with no gene match: 5. The CDR3 totals 17 residues. The germline gives CDR1 LNHDA, CDR2 SQIVND (reference sequence). The CDR3 DNA sequence: TGTGCCAGTAGTATAGAAGCGGACAGGGGTGGCAATCAGCCCCAGCATTTT. Protein: CASSIEADRGGNQPQHF.

This chain uses TRBV20-1 with TRBJ1-5; possibly TRBD1 for D (5 bases). Looked up from germline, CDR1 is DFQATT and CDR2 is SNEGSKA (reference sequence). V dropped 2 bases and J dropped 0 bases, with 11 bases sitting between them. The CDR3 consists of 15 residues. The CDR3 reads CSARSLGTSNQPQHF. CDR3 in DNA: TGCAGTGCTAGAAGTCTGGGGACTAGCAATCAGCCCCAGCATTTT.

This clonotype was observed at least ten times. As DNA, the CDR3 is TGTGCCAGCAGCTTCCAGCGGATTGAGCAGTTCTTC. This encodes CASSFQRIEQFF. V and J are TRBV7-2 and TRBJ2-1; D is possibly TRBD2 (5 bases). The CDR3 totals 12 residues. V was pared by 3 bases and J by 9 bases, with 9 bases between. Per the germline V gene, CDR1 is SGHTA and CDR2 is FQGNSA. Full variable domain (remainder filled in from reference TRBV7-2 and TRBJ2-1): GAGVSQSPSNKVTEKGKDVELRCDPISGHTALYWYRQSLGQGLEFLIYFQGNSAPDKSGLPSDRFSAERTGGSVSTLTIQRTQQEDSAVYLCASSFQRIEQFFGPGTRLTVL.

This clonotype was detected only a few times. The chain carries TRBV20-1 and TRBJ2-5, with D maybe TRBD1 (6 bases). Germline V gene lookup returns CDR1 DFQATT and CDR2 SNEGSKA (reference sequence). The CDR3 length is 15 residues. Trimming removed 1 base at V and 5 bases at J, with 17 bases between. Written as DNA, the CDR3 is TGCAGTGCTAGAGTCGGGCAGGGGCCTAGGGAGACCCAGTACTTC. Translation: CSARVGQGPRETQYF.

The V call is TRBV28, the J call TRBJ1-5; 10 nucleotides align to TRBD1. This CDR3 comprises 12 residues. The germline CDR1 and CDR2 sequences are MDHEN and SYDVKM. Trimming took 7 bases from V and 9 from J; bases not matched to a gene: 3. Written as DNA, the CDR3 is TGTGCCAGCATGGACAGGGGGTTGCCCCAGCATTTT. This sequence encodes CASMDRGLPQHF.

Details on this clonotype: It is likely a read error, because the conserved phenylalanine at the end of the CDR3 is missing. The genes are TRBV7-2 and TRBJ1-4; D gene unclear. CDR3 length equals 16 residues. Germline V gives CDR1 SGHTA, CDR2 FQGNSA. The V end was cut by 1 base, the J end by 8 bases, with 17 bases between. The CDR3 here is CASSLESLVRVEKLFL. For the CDR3, the DNA is TGTGCCAGCAGCTTAGAATCCCTCGTGAGAGTGGAAAAACTGTTTTTG.

This clonotype has a handful of counts. This chain connects TRBV13 to TRBJ2-3, with D unresolved. Trimming pared 5 bases from V and 1 base from J, leaving 10 bases between. This CDR3 has 14 amino acids. Germline lookup yields CDR1 PRHDT and CDR2 FYEKMQ (reference sequence). CDR3 region: CASSRGLRTDTQYF. The CDR3 nucleotides are TGTGCCAGCAGCCGTGGGCTCCGCACAGATACGCAGTATTTT.

The chain has TRBV7-9 and TRBJ1-2, with no clear D. The germline V gene encodes CDR1 SEHNR and CDR2 FQNEAQ (reference sequence). The CDR3 consists of 11 residues. The ends were cut back, 1 base at V and 8 bases at J, with 5 bases in the middle. The CDR3 DNA reads as TGTGCCAGCAGCTTAGAGAACGGCTACACCTTC. This translates into CASSLENGYTF.

A remark on this clonotype: This may be a read error, as it is one base from a much larger clone. The rearrangement joins TRBV4-1 to TRBJ2-1; D is possibly TRBD2 (7 bases). The V gene's germline CDR1 is MGHRA and CDR2 YSYEKL. CDR3 length equals 15 residues. V was clipped by 6 bases and J by 3 bases, with 15 bases between them. The chain's CDR3 is CASRLGGALYNEQFF. The CDR3 DNA reads TGCGCCAGCAGGCTGGGGGGGGCTCTCTACAATGAGCAGTTCTTC.

This clonotype was detected ten times or more. The gene calls are TRBV18 and TRBJ1-5; D might be TRBD1 (5 bases). The CDR3 is 17 amino acids. Per germline, CDR1 KGHSH and CDR2 LQKENI. V shed 1 base and J shed 1 base, with 14 bases lying between them. This CDR3 reads CASSPREGSRSNQPQHF. CDR3 bases: TGTGCCAGCTCACCACGGGAGGGGTCTAGGAGCAATCAGCCCCAGCATTTT.

As DNA, the CDR3 is TGCGCCAGCAGCACCGAGGAGGACAACATCTCTGGGGCCAACGTCCTGACTTTC. Amino acid sequence: CASSTEEDNISGANVLTF. The rearrangement joins TRBV5-1 to TRBJ2-6; D possibly matches TRBD1 or TRBD2 (5 bases each). Germline CDR1 reads SGHRS; CDR2 reads YFSETQ. The CDR3 length is 18 residues. Deletions cut 4 bases from V and 0 bases from J, with 17 bases between.

This chain connects TRBV28 to TRBJ2-3; tentative D call: TRBD2 (5 bases). Trimming shortened V by 2 bases and J by 1 base, and 10 bases separated the two germline ends. From germline, CDR1 is MDHEN and CDR2 SYDVKM. This CDR3 is 15 amino acids long. CDR3 sequence: CASSLSRGGTDTQYF. CDR3 in DNA: TGTGCCAGCAGTTTAAGTCGGGGAGGCACAGATACGCAGTATTTT.

This clonotype was counted many times. V is TRBV28 and J is TRBJ1-1; 9 bases align to TRBD1. V was pared by 5 bases and J by 5 bases, with 6 bases of the junction left unmatched. From germline, CDR1 is MDHEN and CDR2 SYDVKM. The CDR3 totals 14 residues. CDR3 sequence: CASSKRTGVTEAFF. The CDR3 nucleotides read TGTGCCAGCAGTAAACGGACAGGGGTTACTGAAGCTTTCTTT.

DNA of the CDR3: TGTGCCAGCAGTGAAGGCAGGGAAACCGGGGAGCTGTTTTTT. Its translation: CASSEGRETGELFF. This chain connects TRBV2 to TRBJ2-2, with a possible D match to TRBD1 (5 bases). This CDR3 contains 14 residues. Germline V gene data show CDR1 as SNHLY and CDR2 as FYNNEI. The germline V and J ends were trimmed by 1 base and 5 bases, with 8 bases remaining between them.

The V and J genes are TRBV6-6 and TRBJ2-3; D tentatively fits TRBD1 or TRBD2 (5 bases each). V was trimmed by 5 bases and J by 0 bases, leaving 9 bases between them. This CDR3 is 14 amino acids long. Per the germline V gene, CDR1 is MNHNY and CDR2 is SVGAGI (reference sequence). The CDR3 loop reads CASSVEGSTDTQYF. CDR3 nucleotide sequence: TGTGCCAGCAGTGTAGAGGGGAGCACAGATACGCAGTATTTT.

As for this clonotype: This likely comes from a read error, as the CDR3 has no conserved phenylalanine or tryptophan at its end. V usage is TRBV7-6 and J usage is TRBJ1-1; D might be TRBD1 (5 bases). CDR1 SGHVS and CDR2 FNYEAQ come from the germline V gene. CDR3 length: 14 amino acids. Trimming removed 1 base from V and 4 bases from J, with 10 bases in between. The CDR3 DNA is TGTGCCAGCAGCTTAGTAGAGGGGAGCACTGAAGCTTTCATT. Protein: CASSLVEGSTEAFI.

There are many counts of this clonotype. The chain is built from TRBV11-2 and TRBJ1-3; 7 bases are shared with TRBD1. This CDR3 contains 15 residues. Trimming took 3 bases from V and 1 from J; bases not matched to a gene: 3. Germline loops: CDR1 SGHAT, CDR2 FQNNGV. CDR3 in DNA: TGTGCCAGCAGCTTCCGGGACAGATCTGGAAACACCATATATTTT. Residues: CASSFRDRSGNTIYF. The variable domain in full, completed from reference TRBV11-2 and TRBJ1-3, reads EAGVAQSPRYKIIEKRQSVAFWCNPISGHATLYWYQQILGQGPKLLIQFQNNGVVDDSQLPKDRFSAERLKGVDSTLKIQPAKLEDSAVYLCASSFRDRSGNTIYFGEGSWLTVV.

The chain has TRBV12-3 or TRBV12-4 and TRBJ1-2; 7 bases line up with TRBD1. The V gene end was trimmed by 6 bases and the J gene end by 5 bases; junction bases not matched to a gene: 12. The CDR3 is 15 residues long. CDR3 amino acids: CASRKVGTAKYGYTF. The DNA of the CDR3 is TGTGCCAGCAGAAAGGTCGGGACAGCGAAGTATGGCTACACCTTC.

This clonotype occurred a few times. The genes are TRBV7-3 and TRBJ2-1; no definite D call. With 0 bases removed from V and 5 bases from J, the gap between germline ends came to 11 bases. This CDR3 has 15 amino acids. Germline CDR1 SGHTA, CDR2 FQGTGA. In DNA, the CDR3 is TGTGCCAGCAGCTTAACTGCTAGTTTACACAATGAGCAGTTCTTC. Protein sequence: CASSLTASLHNEQFF. The variable domain in full, completed from reference TRBV7-3 and TRBJ2-1, reads GAGVSQTPSNKVTEKGKYVELRCDPISGHTALYWYRQSLGQGPEFLIYFQGTGAADDSGLPNDRFFAVRPEGSVSTLKIQRTERGDSAVYLCASSLTASLHNEQFFGPGTRLTVL.

This clonotype has a count of ten or more. The chain recombines TRBV4-1 with TRBJ2-5; the D gene is possibly TRBD2 (6 bases). Germline loops: CDR1 MGHRA, CDR2 YSYEKL. V was cut by 4 bases and J by 4 bases, with 16 bases left in between. The CDR3 has 15 residues. In DNA form, the CDR3 reads TGCGCCAGCAGCCTACAACCCGGGACTGCAGAGACCCAGTACTTC. It encodes CASSLQPGTAETQYF.

This clonotype has ten or more counts. The chain uses TRBV6-1 and TRBJ2-6; no clear D gene. V gave up 6 bases and J gave up 0 bases, with 9 bases separating them. The CDR3 is 15 residues long. Germline V gives CDR1 MNHNS, CDR2 SASEGT. CDR3 sequence: CASRGPPSGANVLTF. The CDR3 DNA sequence: TGTGCCAGCAGGGGTCCGCCCTCTGGGGCCAACGTCCTGACTTTC.

Here the CDR3 reads CSATEDSVSSYEQYF. DNA for the CDR3: TGCAGTGCTACAGAGGACAGCGTTAGCTCCTACGAGCAGTACTTC. The genes are TRBV20-1 and TRBJ2-7, with D possibly being TRBD1 (6 bases). Per the germline V gene, CDR1 is DFQATT and CDR2 is SNEGSKA (reference sequence). V gave up 4 bases and J gave up 0 bases, with 16 bases separating them. The CDR3 extends over 15 amino acids.

The genes are TRBV6-5 and TRBJ2-5; D is perhaps TRBD1 (5 bases). Germline V gene lookup returns CDR1 MNHEY and CDR2 SVGAGI. V was trimmed by 2 bases and J by 3 bases, leaving 7 bases between them. The CDR3 length is 13 residues. DNA for the CDR3: TGTGCCAGCAGTTACGGGGCCGAAGAGACCCAGTACTTC. Translation: CASSYGAEETQYF.